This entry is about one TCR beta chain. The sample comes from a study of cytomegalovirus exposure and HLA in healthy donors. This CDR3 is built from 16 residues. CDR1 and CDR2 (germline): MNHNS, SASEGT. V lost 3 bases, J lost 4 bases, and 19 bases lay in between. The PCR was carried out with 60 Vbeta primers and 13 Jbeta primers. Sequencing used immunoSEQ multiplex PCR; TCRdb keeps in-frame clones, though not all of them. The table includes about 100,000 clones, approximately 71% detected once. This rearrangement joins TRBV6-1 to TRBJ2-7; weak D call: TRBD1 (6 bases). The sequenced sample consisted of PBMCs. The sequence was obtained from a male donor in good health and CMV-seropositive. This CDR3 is CASSDPGGQKPYEQYF. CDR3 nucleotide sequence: TGTGCCAGCAGTGACCCCGGAGGACAGAAACCTTACGAGCAGTACTTC.